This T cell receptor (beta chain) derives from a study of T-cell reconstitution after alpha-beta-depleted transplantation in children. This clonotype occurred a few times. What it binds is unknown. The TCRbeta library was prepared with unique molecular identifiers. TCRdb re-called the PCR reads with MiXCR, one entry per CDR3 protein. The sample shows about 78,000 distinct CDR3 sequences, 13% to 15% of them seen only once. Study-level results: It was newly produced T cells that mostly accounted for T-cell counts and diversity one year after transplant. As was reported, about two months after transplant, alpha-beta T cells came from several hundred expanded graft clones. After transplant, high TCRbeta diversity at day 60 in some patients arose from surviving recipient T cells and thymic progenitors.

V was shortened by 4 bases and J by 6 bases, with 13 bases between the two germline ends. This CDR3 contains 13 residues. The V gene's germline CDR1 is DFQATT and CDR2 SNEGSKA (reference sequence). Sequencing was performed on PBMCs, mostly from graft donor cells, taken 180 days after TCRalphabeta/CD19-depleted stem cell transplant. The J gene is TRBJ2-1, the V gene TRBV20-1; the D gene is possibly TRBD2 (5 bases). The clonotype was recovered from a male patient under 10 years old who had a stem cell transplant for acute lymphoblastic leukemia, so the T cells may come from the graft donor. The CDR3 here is CSATPGLANEQFF. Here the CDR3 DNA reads TGCAGTGCTACTCCGGGCCTAGCCAATGAGCAGTTCTTC.